The 22 T cell receptor beta chains given below trace back to one sample, sequenced in a study of early T cells in non-severe SARS-CoV-2 infection. A single record per CDR3 protein comes from TCRdb applying MiXCR to the 5' RACE reads. This table has fewer than 65,000 distinct CDR3 sequences, 7.5% to 9.5% appearing once. The sample consisted of whole blood, taken at baseline. The receptor source for this set is an adult who was a healthcare worker with PCR-confirmed SARS-CoV-2 infection or an uninfected control (not recorded which).

This clonotype was observed a handful of times. This chain links TRBV18 with TRBJ2-1, with 9 bases aligning to TRBD1. This CDR3 has 16 amino acids. Germline V gene lookup returns CDR1 KGHSH and CDR2 LQKENI. V lost 4 bases, J lost 1 base, and 5 bases stayed unmatched. This CDR3 reads CASSRRDRDSYNEQFF. CDR3 in DNA: TGTGCCAGCTCACGAAGGGACAGGGATTCCTACAATGAGCAGTTCTTC.

V usage is TRBV10-3 and J usage is TRBJ2-3; no reliable D call. The CDR3 has 13 residues. Looked up from germline, CDR1 is ENHRY and CDR2 is SYGVKD. The germline V and J ends were trimmed by 6 bases and 1 base, with 8 bases remaining between them. CDR3 residues: CAIRPPRTDTQYF. As DNA, the CDR3 is TGTGCCATCAGACCACCCCGCACAGATACGCAGTATTTT.

V usage is TRBV2 and J usage is TRBJ2-4; D gene ambiguous. Per germline, CDR1 SNHLY and CDR2 FYNNEI. The CDR3 is 13 residues long. Trimming removed 3 bases from V and 8 bases from J, with 11 bases in between. The CDR3 sequence: CASSDGRDYIQYF. The CDR3 nucleotides read TGTGCCAGCAGTGATGGTAGGGATTACATTCAGTACTTC.

The chain carries TRBV11-2 and TRBJ2-5, with D possibly called TRBD1 or TRBD2 (5 bases each). CDR1 SGHAT and CDR2 FQNNGV come from the germline V gene. The CDR3 sequence is 14 residues long. The V end was cut by 3 bases, the J end by 4 bases, with 12 bases between. This chain's CDR3 is CASSLGPSGETQYF. DNA of the CDR3: TGTGCCAGCAGCTTGGGACCCAGCGGAGAGACCCAGTACTTC.

This clonotype was found a few times. This rearrangement joins TRBV18 to TRBJ2-3; possible D gene TRBD1, 6 bases. From germline, CDR1 is KGHSH and CDR2 LQKENI. The germline V and J ends were trimmed by 3 bases and 0 bases, with 10 bases remaining between them. CDR3 length: 15 amino acids. The CDR3 here is CASSPPGVSTDTQYF. In DNA form, the CDR3 reads TGTGCCAGCTCACCCCCAGGGGTTAGCACAGATACGCAGTATTTT.

This clonotype was counted between two and nine times. The gene calls are TRBV12-3 or TRBV12-4 and TRBJ2-1; D possibly corresponds to TRBD2 (6 bases). The CDR3 is 15 residues long. V was pared by 6 bases and J by 6 bases, with 18 bases between. In DNA, the CDR3 is TGTGCCAGCAGCCAACTAGGAGGGAGAGTCAATGAGCAGTTCTTC. Translating it yields CASSQLGGRVNEQFF.

A few counts support this clonotype. This chain connects TRBV18 to TRBJ2-3; D ambiguous. Trimming cost V 3 bases and J 8 bases, with 15 bases left between them. Germline V gene sequence: CDR1 KGHSH, CDR2 LQKENI. The CDR3 totals 14 residues. Here the CDR3 reads CASSPPHGYLTQYF. The CDR3 bases are TGTGCCAGCTCACCTCCGCATGGGTACCTTACGCAGTATTTT.

The V call is TRBV5-1, the J call TRBJ2-2; D gene uncertain. The germline V and J ends were trimmed by 4 bases and 7 bases, with 8 bases remaining between them. CDR3 size: 12 residues. The germline gives CDR1 SGHRS, CDR2 YFSETQ. This chain's CDR3 is CASSLSGGELFF. CDR3 DNA sequence: TGCGCCAGCAGCCTATCCGGCGGGGAGCTGTTTTTT.

This clonotype was seen ten or more times. The CDR3 spells CASSLYSKVQETQYF. CDR3 bases: TGTGCCAGCAGCTTGTATTCAAAGGTCCAAGAGACCCAGTACTTC. The rearrangement joins TRBV5-4 to TRBJ2-5; D is ambiguous. Germline V CDR1 and CDR2: SGHNT, YYREEE (reference sequence). V was clipped by 1 base and J by 1 base, with 11 bases between them. The CDR3 runs to 15 residues.

This clonotype was recorded once. This chain connects TRBV27 to TRBJ1-1; possible D gene TRBD1, 5 bases. V was trimmed by 5 bases and J by 4 bases, leaving 17 bases between them. The V gene's germline CDR1 is MNHEY and CDR2 SMNVEV (reference sequence). The CDR3 is made up of 15 amino acids. CDR3: CASSPGRVWGTEAFF. CDR3 DNA sequence: TGTGCCAGCAGTCCGGGACGGGTTTGGGGCACTGAAGCTTTCTTT.

Ten or more counts support this clonotype. This chain links TRBV29-1 with TRBJ2-3, with TRBD2 as a possible D gene (6 bases). The ends were cut back, 7 bases at V and 3 bases at J, with 14 bases in the middle. This CDR3 has 13 amino acids. CDR1 is SQVTM, CDR2 ANQGSEA, per germline. CDR3 residues: CSARAGRTDTQYF. CDR3 coding DNA: TGCAGCGCCAGGGCGGGAAGAACAGATACGCAGTATTTT.

This clonotype occurred many times. The chain joins TRBV11-2 to TRBJ2-7; 8 bases line up with TRBD1. V gave up 5 bases and J gave up 3 bases; unmatched junction bases: 3. The CDR3 is made up of 13 amino acids. Per the germline V gene, CDR1 is SGHAT and CDR2 is FQNNGV. The CDR3 bases are TGTGCCAGCAGCATGGACAGGGTCTACGAGCAGTACTTC. It translates to CASSMDRVYEQYF. The full variable domain, rest sourced from reference TRBV11-2 and TRBJ2-7, is EAGVAQSPRYKIIEKRQSVAFWCNPISGHATLYWYQQILGQGPKLLIQFQNNGVVDDSQLPKDRFSAERLKGVDSTLKIQPAKLEDSAVYLCASSMDRVYEQYFGPGTRLTVT.

The chain recombines TRBV7-9 with TRBJ2-3; 12 nucleotides line up with TRBD2. The CDR3 loop spans 15 amino acids. V lost 5 bases, J lost 3 bases, and 3 bases stayed unmatched. Per the germline V gene, CDR1 is SEHNR and CDR2 is FQNEAQ (reference sequence). CDR3 region: CASSPLAGGTDTQYF. In DNA, the CDR3 is TGTGCCAGCAGCCCACTAGCGGGGGGTACAGATACGCAGTATTTT. Supplemented by reference TRBV7-9 and TRBJ2-3, the full variable domain reads DTGVSQNPRHKITKRGQNVTFRCDPISEHNRLYWYRQTLGQGPEFLTYFQNEAQLEKSRLLSDRFSAERPKGSFSTLEIQRTEQGDSAMYLCASSPLAGGTDTQYFGPGTRLTVL.

The V gene is TRBV29-1, the J gene TRBJ2-5; D not resolved. Germline V gene data show CDR1 as SQVTM and CDR2 as ANQGSEA. The V end was cut by 2 bases, the J end by 7 bases, with 14 bases between. The CDR3 covers 13 residues. As DNA, the CDR3 is TGCAGCGTTGAAACTGGGGTGATGGTGACCCAGTACTTC. Protein: CSVETGVMVTQYF. The entire variable domain, with the rest obtained from reference TRBV29-1 and TRBJ2-5, is as follows: SAVISQKPSRDICQRGTSLTIQCQVDSQVTMMFWYRQQPGQSLTLIATANQGSEATYESGFVIDKFPISRPNLTFSTLTVSNMSPEDSSIYLCSVETGVMVTQYFGPGTRLLVL.

V gene TRBV27 combines with J gene TRBJ2-1; possibly TRBD2 for D (6 bases). The V gene lost 4 bases and the J gene lost 4 bases, with 14 bases spanning the gap. This CDR3 spans 15 amino acids. Germline assignment: CDR1 MNHEY and CDR2 SMNVEV (reference sequence). The CDR3 here is CASSSPSAIYNEQFF. The CDR3 nucleotides read TGTGCCAGCAGTTCTCCTAGCGCTATATACAATGAGCAGTTCTTC.

This clonotype occurred many times. The J gene is TRBJ2-1, the V gene TRBV7-6, with D tentatively TRBD2 (6 bases). The germline gives CDR1 SGHVS, CDR2 FNYEAQ. V was pared by 5 bases and J by 8 bases, with 16 bases between. The CDR3 has 14 residues. CDR3 protein: CASSQSGDWDEQFF. DNA of the CDR3: TGTGCCAGCAGCCAGTCGGGAGATTGGGATGAGCAGTTCTTC.

This clonotype came up many times. The genes are TRBV20-1 and TRBJ2-5, with 11 positions matching TRBD2. The CDR3 covers 13 residues. Germline V gene sequence: CDR1 DFQATT, CDR2 SNEGSKA (reference sequence). Losses at the gene ends were 6 bases for V and 3 bases for J; bases not matched to a gene: 3. The CDR3 region is CSARLAGKETQYF. The CDR3 DNA reads as TGCAGTGCCAGACTAGCGGGGAAAGAGACCCAGTACTTC.

This clonotype was detected only a few times. The chain is built from TRBV27 and TRBJ2-3; TRBD2 agrees at 11 bases. V shed 0 bases and J 6 bases; nucleotides not matched to a gene: 5. The CDR3 is 16 residues long. CDR1 and CDR2 (germline): MNHEY, SMNVEV (reference sequence). The CDR3 nucleotides are TGTGCCAGCAGTTTATCCCCTAGCGGGGGGCGCGATACGCAGTATTTT. It encodes CASSLSPSGGRDTQYF.

This sequence joins TRBV12-3 or TRBV12-4 and TRBJ2-3; 12 bases are a match to TRBD1. The CDR3 has 14 amino acids. V lost 8 bases, J lost 7 bases, and 7 bases stayed unmatched. In DNA, the CDR3 is TGTGCCAGCCTCCAGGGACAGGGGGCAAATACGCAGTATTTT. Its translation: CASLQGQGANTQYF.

This sequence joins TRBV28 and TRBJ1-1; D not certain. CDR3 size: 13 residues. The V end lost 1 base, the J end lost 4 bases, and 7 bases lay between the germline ends. Per germline, CDR1 MDHEN and CDR2 SYDVKM. The CDR3 DNA is TGTGCCAGCAGTTTATTGCCTATCACTGAAGCTTTCTTT. This sequence encodes CASSLLPITEAFF.

This clonotype was counted many times. The chain joins TRBV7-2 to TRBJ2-7, with 13 bases aligning to TRBD2. Germline CDR1 SGHTA, CDR2 FQGNSA. The CDR3 contains 15 residues. V lost 5 bases, J lost 4 bases, and 5 bases stayed unmatched. DNA of the CDR3: TGTGCCAGCAGCCAACTGGGACTAGCGGGATACGAGCAGTACTTC. It yields the protein CASSQLGLAGYEQYF.

This clonotype has a handful of counts. The rearrangement uses TRBV7-9 and TRBJ2-7, with 8 nucleotides matching TRBD1. Germline V gene sequence: CDR1 SEHNR, CDR2 FQNEAQ (reference sequence). This CDR3 has 15 residues. V was pared by 5 bases and J by 5 bases, with 11 bases of the junction left unmatched. CDR3 residues: CASSLAGGLRNEQYF. In DNA, the CDR3 is TGTGCCAGCAGCCTGGCAGGGGGCCTTAGGAACGAGCAGTACTTC.